This entry describes one T cell receptor beta chain. No antigen is known for it. The record has no base qualities; no much larger clone is one base away. This entry comes from a study of shared clonotypes between healthy human individuals (dated by TCRdb to 2020 to 2022). A note on the overall study: The cohort comprised a couple of women and a few men aged 18 to 49 years. Per donor, three plates each were used for CD4 naive and CD4 memory, two for CD8 naive, and one for CD8 memory. Blood TCR repertoires of several healthy adults were deeply sequenced to estimate repertoire size and the extent of clonotype sharing between individuals. Different laboratories and diverse techniques were used to prepare libraries and sequence TCR repertoires, to increase sequencing depth and limit assay-specific biases. Leukapheresis yielded between about 0.94 and 9 billion PBMCs per donor.

According to the germline V gene, CDR1 reads SGHTA and CDR2 reads FQGTGA. V is trimmed back by 0 bases and J by 3 bases, and the junction contains 6 bases that no gene match accounts for. Measured from the cysteine to the phenylalanine, the CDR3 is 17 residues long. Only the CDR3 portion is preserved as DNA: 51 bases, with reading frame beginning at the first base. What the authors observed across the whole study: About 5% of naive CD4, 3% to 3.5% of naive CD8, roughly 2.4% of memory CD4, and 0.35% to 0.4% of memory CD8 clonotypes were shared across a few donors. Rarefaction of sorted-subset datasets indicated incomplete sequencing despite the large sequencing depth. Compared with non-shared clonotypes, clonotypes shared by all four sorted-subset donors had higher generation probabilities. Because the study included only a small number of donors, the genetic and exposure-history diversity represented was limited. Only blood was sampled, and tissue TCR repertoires likely differ from those in blood. Estimated clonotype richness was generally larger for naive than for memory subsets. Based on pairwise subsampling, the degree of clonotype sharing among donors was expected to be affected by sequencing depth.

Using the deep immunoSEQ assay, multiplex PCR amplified TCR CDR3 regions from genomic DNA. Genomic DNA extracted from each cell subset was distributed evenly over all wells of several immunoSEQ 96-well plates, and each plate served as one replicate. For sorted subsets, each replicate PCR was loaded with about 0.2 ug genomic DNA, equivalent to 25,000 to 35,000 T cell genomes. Purified libraries were measured with a Qubit 3.0 fluorometer, size-checked on a Bioanalyzer 2100, and measured again with the KAPA Library Quantification kit. A separate single-read 150-cycle Illumina NextSeq 550 flow cell was used to sequence each immunoSEQ 96-well plate. Concerning the study's data processing: Because the immunoSEQ output included only junctional sequences and no quality scores, the filtering could not be the same as the filtering used for full-length reads. Sequences were annotated with PyIR, a Python wrapper for IgBLAST v1.9, and V/J genes and CDR3 were assigned using IMGT germline references. Reads were removed for weak V/J assignments (E-value above 1e-6), missing CDR3, stop codons, out-of-frame junctions, or ambiguous translated residues. V3J clonotypes were defined by identical inferred V gene, J gene, and CDR3 amino acid sequence. The percentage overlap between two repertoires was calculated by dividing the number of shared unique clonotypes by the size of the smaller repertoire. Three approaches were used to assess repertoire richness: RTK rarefaction, the Chao1 estimator, and Recon v2.1 estimates of unobserved clonotypes. Generation probabilities were computed with OLGA for all TCRbeta clonotypes obtained by the gDNA method from several donors. TCRdb limited this immuneACCESS table to in-frame rearrangements with V and J called. A share of clones is missing; checked studies link under half to unresolved V genes, and the rest is unexplained. Clone size and V and J calls were adopted from that table, with D and trimming inferred from the DNA. Counted in this sample were 2.3 million or so clones; roughly 93% of them appeared once. The ten largest make up under 0.45% of the sample.

Donors were healthy HIV-negative adults with no recently reported acute infections or vaccinations. All donors were Caucasian adults living in Nashville, Tennessee, USA. Magnetic negative selection was used to enrich CD4+ T cells, after which naive cells were positively selected on CD45RA and the negative fraction became the memory subset. Blood was collected by leukapheresis, and PBMCs were isolated by Ficoll-Histopaque density gradient centrifugation and then cryopreserved in liquid nitrogen vapor phase. Purity and quantity of every magnetically sorted T cell population were checked by analytical flow cytometry. Genomic DNA was isolated from each sorted fraction and quantified by UV absorbance on a Nanodrop 2000c.

The sequenced sample was naive CD4+ T cells from PBMCs. The cell subset or site tag for this specimen amounts to: CD45RA+ positively selected. The receptor's source is a man aged 18 to 30 in good health. Some clones in this sample may be carry-over from other donors' samples. The chain is encoded by TRBV7-3 joined to TRBJ2-1; 9 of the junction bases match TRBD2. In nucleotide form, the sequence is TGTGCCAGCAGCTTAACGTCGGGCGGGAGGGTCTACAATGAGCAGTTCTTC. The encoded protein is CASSLTSGGRVYNEQFF. With the rest looked up from the reference TRBV7-3 and TRBJ2-1 genes rather than sequenced, the full variable domain is GAGVSQTPSNKVTEKGKYVELRCDPISGHTALYWYRQSLGQGPEFLIYFQGTGAADDSGLPNDRFFAVRPEGSVSTLKIQRTERGDSAVYLCASSLTSGGRVYNEQFFGPGTRLTVL.